The text below deals with one T cell receptor beta chain. The antigen is unknown. The CDR3 contains 15 residues. The V gene lost 7 bases and the J gene lost 2 bases, with 15 bases spanning the gap. Per the germline V gene, CDR1 is MNHNS and CDR2 is SASEGT. The data belong to a study of cytomegalovirus exposure and HLA in healthy donors. TCRdb's copy holds only in-frame clones and misses some; the assay was immunoSEQ multiplex PCR. The sample carries hundreds of thousands of clones, about 90% recorded once. General observations from the study: The study designated about 160 TCR beta chains cytomegalovirus-associated. Reports indicated that the classifier achieved high specificity and sensitivity in diagnosing cytomegalovirus status.

This sequence was found in a man younger than 35 in good health and CMV-seropositive. The sequencing input was PBMCs. V usage is TRBV6-1 and J usage is TRBJ1-5; no firm D call. CDR3 loop: CASNRPGRGNQPQHF. CDR3 in DNA: TGTGCCAGCAATCGTCCCGGGAGGGGCAATCAGCCCCAGCATTTT.